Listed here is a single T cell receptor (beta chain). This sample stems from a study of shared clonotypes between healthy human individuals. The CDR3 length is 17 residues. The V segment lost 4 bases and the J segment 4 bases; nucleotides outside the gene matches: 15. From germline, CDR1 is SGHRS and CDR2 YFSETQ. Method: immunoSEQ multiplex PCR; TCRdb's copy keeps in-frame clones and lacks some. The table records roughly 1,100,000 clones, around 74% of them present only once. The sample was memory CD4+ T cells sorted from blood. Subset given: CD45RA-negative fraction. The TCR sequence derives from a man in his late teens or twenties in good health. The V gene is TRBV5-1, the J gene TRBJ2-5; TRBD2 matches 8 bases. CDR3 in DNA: TGCGCCAGCAGCCCGTTGAGACTAGCGAGCGATTTAGAGACCCAGTACTTC. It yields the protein CASSPLRLASDLETQYF.